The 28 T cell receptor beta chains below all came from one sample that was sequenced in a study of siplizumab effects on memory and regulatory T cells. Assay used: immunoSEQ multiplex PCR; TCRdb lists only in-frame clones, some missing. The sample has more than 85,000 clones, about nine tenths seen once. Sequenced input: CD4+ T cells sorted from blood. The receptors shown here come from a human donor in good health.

The CDR3, as DNA: TGTGCCAGTTCCCCTCCGGGCAGCCTCTCCTACGAGCAGTACTTC. This encodes CASSPPGSLSYEQYF. V is TRBV19 and J is TRBJ2-7; no firm D call. Trimming pared 8 bases from V and 0 bases from J, leaving 17 bases between. The V gene's germline CDR1 is LNHDA and CDR2 SQIVND (reference sequence). CDR3 size: 15 residues.

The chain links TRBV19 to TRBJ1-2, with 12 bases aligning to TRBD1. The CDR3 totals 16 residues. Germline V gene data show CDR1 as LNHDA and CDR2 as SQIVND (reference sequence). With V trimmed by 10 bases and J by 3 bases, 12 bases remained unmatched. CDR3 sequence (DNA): TGTGCCAACCCGACCGGGACAGGGGGCGTTGACTATGGCTACACCTTC. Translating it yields CANPTGTGGVDYGYTF. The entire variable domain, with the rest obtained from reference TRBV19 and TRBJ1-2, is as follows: DGGITQSPKYLFRKEGQNVTLSCEQNLNHDAMYWYRQDPGQGLRLIYYSQIVNDFQKGDIAEGYSVSREKKESFPLTVTSAQKNPTAFYLCANPTGTGGVDYGYTFGSGTRLTVV.

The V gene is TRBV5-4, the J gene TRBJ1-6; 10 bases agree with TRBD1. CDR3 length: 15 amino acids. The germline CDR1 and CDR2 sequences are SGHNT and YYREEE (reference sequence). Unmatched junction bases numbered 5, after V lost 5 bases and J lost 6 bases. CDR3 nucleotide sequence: TGTGCCAGCAGTTCAAGGACAGGGGGTAATTCACCCCTCCACTTT. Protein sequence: CASSSRTGGNSPLHF.

CDR3 sequence reads: CASSFDRDTEAFF. The CDR3, as DNA: TGCGCCAGCAGCTTTGACAGGGACACTGAAGCTTTCTTT. This chain connects TRBV5-1 to TRBJ1-1; 7 bases fit TRBD1. V shed 2 bases, J shed 3 bases, and the junction held 1 base outside the gene matches. This CDR3 is 13 amino acids long. Germline V gene lookup returns CDR1 SGHRS and CDR2 YFSETQ.

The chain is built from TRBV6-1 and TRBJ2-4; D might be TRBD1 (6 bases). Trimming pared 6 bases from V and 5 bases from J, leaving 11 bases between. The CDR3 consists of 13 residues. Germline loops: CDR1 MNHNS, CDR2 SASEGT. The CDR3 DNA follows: TGTGCCAGCAGGCAGACAGGAGAAAACATTCAGTACTTC. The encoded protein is CASRQTGENIQYF.

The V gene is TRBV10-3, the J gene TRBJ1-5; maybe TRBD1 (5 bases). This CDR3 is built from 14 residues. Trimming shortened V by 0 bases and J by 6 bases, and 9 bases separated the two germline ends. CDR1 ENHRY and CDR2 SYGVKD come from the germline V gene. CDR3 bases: TGTGCCATCAGTGAGTCTGGAGGGGTTCAGCCCCAGCATTTT. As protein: CAISESGGVQPQHF.

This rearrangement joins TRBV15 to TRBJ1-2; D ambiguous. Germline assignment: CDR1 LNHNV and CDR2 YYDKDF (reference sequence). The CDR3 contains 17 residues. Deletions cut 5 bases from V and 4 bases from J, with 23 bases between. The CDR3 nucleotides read TGTGCCACCAGCCATGGTTTAGGGTGTGGAAAGACCTATGGCTACACCTTC. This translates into CATSHGLGCGKTYGYTF.

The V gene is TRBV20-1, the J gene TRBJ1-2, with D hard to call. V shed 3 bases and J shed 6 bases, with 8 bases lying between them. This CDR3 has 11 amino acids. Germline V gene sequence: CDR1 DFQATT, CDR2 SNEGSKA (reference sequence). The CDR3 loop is CSARPSHGYTF. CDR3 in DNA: TGCAGTGCTAGGCCCTCTCATGGCTACACCTTC.

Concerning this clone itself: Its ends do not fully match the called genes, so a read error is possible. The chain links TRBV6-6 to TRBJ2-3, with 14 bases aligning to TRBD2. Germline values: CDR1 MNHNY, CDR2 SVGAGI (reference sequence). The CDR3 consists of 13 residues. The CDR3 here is CASSRGGLAGDEF. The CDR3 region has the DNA TGTGCCAGCAGTCGGGGGGGACTAGCGGGAGATGAATTT.

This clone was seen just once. The CDR3 nucleotides read TGCAGCGTTAGGGATCGGACTAGCGGGCCACGAGATACGCAGTATTTT. It encodes CSVRDRTSGPRDTQYF. The genes are TRBV29-1 and TRBJ2-3; TRBD2 matches 11 bases. CDR3 length: 16 amino acids. Germline loops: CDR1 SQVTM, CDR2 ANQGSEA. V gave up 5 bases and J gave up 5 bases; unmatched junction bases: 12.

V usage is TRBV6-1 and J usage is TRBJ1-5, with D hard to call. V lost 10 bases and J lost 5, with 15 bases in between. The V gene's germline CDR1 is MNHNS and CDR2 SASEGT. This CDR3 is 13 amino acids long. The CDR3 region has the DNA TGTGCCACCTCCCGGGTGGCAGATCAGCCCCAGCATTTT. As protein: CATSRVADQPQHF.

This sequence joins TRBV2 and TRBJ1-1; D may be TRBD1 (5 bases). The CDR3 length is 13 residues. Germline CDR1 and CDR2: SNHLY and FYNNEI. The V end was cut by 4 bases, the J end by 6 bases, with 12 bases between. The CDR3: CASSVGQGPEAFF. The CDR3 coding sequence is TGTGCCAGCAGTGTAGGGCAGGGACCTGAAGCTTTCTTT.

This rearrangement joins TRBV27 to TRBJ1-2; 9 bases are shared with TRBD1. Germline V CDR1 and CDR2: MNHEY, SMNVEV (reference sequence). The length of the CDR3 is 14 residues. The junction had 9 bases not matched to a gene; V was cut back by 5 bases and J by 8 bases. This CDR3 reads CASSGGQGYRGYTF. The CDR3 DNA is TGTGCCAGCAGTGGAGGACAGGGGTATCGGGGCTACACCTTC.

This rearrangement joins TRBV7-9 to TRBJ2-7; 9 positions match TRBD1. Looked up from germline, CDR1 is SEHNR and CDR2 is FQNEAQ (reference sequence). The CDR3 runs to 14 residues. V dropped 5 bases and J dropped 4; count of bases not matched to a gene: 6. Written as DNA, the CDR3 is TGTGCCAGCAGCCCCGGACAGGGGTGGTACGAGCAGTACTTC. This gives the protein CASSPGQGWYEQYF.

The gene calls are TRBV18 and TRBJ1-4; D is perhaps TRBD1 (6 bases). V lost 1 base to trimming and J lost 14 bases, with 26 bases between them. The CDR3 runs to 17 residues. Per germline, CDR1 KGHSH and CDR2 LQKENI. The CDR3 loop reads CASSPRGPQGTTRYLFF. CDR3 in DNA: TGTGCCAGCTCACCACGGGGACCACAGGGTACCACCCGTTATCTGTTTTTT.

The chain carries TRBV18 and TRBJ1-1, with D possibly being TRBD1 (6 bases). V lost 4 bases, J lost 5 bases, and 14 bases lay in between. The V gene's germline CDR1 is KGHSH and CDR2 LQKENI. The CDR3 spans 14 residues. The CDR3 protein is CASSQSGTLTEAFF. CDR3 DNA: TGTGCCAGCTCACAATCCGGGACACTTACTGAAGCTTTCTTT.

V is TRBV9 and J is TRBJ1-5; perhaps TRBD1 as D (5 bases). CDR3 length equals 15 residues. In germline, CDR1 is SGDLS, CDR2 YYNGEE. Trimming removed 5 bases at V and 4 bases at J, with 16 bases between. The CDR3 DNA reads TGTGCCAGCAGTCGCCAGGGTTCGGAGAATCAGCCCCAGCATTTT. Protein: CASSRQGSENQPQHF.

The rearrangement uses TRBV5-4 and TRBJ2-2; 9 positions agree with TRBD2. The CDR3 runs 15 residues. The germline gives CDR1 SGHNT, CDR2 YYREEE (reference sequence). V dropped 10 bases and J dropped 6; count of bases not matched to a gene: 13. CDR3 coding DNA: TGTGCCGACTCCCTAGCGGGATCATCCCCCGGGGAGCTGTTTTTT. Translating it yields CADSLAGSSPGELFF.

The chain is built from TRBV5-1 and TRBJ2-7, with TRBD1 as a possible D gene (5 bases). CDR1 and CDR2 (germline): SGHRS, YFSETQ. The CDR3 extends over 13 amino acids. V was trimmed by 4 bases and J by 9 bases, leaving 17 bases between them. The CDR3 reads CASSLGQAPGQYF. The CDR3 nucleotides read TGCGCCAGCAGCCTGGGGCAGGCCCCGGGGCAGTACTTC.

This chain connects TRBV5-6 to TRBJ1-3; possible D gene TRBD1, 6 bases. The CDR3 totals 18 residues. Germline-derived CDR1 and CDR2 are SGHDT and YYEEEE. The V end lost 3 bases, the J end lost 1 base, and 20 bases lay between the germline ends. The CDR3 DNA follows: TGTGCCAGCAGCTCCTTACAGGGATCGGAGTATTCTGGAAACACCATATATTTT. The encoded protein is CASSSLQGSEYSGNTIYF.

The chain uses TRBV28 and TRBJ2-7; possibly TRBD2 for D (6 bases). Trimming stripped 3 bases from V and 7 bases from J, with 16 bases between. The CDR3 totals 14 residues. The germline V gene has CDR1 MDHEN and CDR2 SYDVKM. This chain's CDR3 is CASSFAGGSREQYF. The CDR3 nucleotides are TGTGCCAGCAGTTTTGCCGGGGGAAGTCGAGAGCAGTACTTC.

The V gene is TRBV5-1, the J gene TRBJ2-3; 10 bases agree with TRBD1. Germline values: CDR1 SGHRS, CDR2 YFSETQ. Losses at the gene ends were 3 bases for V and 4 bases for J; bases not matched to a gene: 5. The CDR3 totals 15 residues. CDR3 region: CASSSTGGDPDTQYF. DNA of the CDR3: TGCGCCAGCAGCTCGACAGGGGGCGACCCAGATACGCAGTATTTT.

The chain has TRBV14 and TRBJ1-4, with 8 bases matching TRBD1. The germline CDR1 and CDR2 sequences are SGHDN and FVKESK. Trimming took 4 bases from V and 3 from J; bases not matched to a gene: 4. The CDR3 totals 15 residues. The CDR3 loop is CASSLQGAANEKLFF. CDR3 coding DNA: TGTGCCAGCAGCCTCCAGGGGGCGGCTAATGAAAAACTGTTTTTT. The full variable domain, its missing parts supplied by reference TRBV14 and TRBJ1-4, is EAGVTQFPSHSVIEKGQTVTLRCDPISGHDNLYWYRRVMGKEIKFLLHFVKESKQDESGMPNNRFLAERTGGTYSTLKVQPAELEDSGVYFCASSLQGAANEKLFFGSGTQLSVL.

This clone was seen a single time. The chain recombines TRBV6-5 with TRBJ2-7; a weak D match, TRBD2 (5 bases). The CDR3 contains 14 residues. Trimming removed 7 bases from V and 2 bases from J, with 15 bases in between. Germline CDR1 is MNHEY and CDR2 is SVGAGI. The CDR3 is CASTRGDRAYEQYF. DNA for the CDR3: TGTGCCAGCACCCGGGGTGATCGCGCCTACGAGCAGTACTTC.

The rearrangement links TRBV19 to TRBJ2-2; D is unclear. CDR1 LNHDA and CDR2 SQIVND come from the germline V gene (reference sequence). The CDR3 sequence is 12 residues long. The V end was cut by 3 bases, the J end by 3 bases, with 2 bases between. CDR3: CASSIDTGELFF. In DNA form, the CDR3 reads TGTGCCAGTAGTATCGACACCGGGGAGCTGTTTTTT.

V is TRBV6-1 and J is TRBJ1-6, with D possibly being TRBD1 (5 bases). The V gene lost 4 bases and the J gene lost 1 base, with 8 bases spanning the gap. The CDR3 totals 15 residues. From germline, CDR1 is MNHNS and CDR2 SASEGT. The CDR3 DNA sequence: TGTGCCAGCAGTGCCCGACAGTCCTATAATTCACCCCTCCACTTT. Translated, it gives CASSARQSYNSPLHF.

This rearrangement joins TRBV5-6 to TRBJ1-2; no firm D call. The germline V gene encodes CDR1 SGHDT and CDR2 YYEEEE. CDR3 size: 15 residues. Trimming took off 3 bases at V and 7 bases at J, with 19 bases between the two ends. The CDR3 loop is CASSWGFRVISGYTF. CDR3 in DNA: TGTGCCAGCAGCTGGGGTTTTCGGGTGATTAGTGGCTACACCTTC.

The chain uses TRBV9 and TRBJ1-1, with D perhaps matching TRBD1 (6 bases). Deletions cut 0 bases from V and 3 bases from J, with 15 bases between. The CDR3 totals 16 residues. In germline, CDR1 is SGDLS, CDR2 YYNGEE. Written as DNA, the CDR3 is TGTGCCAGCAGCGTAGTCCGGACAGTGAGTCACACTGAAGCTTTCTTT. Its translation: CASSVVRTVSHTEAFF.